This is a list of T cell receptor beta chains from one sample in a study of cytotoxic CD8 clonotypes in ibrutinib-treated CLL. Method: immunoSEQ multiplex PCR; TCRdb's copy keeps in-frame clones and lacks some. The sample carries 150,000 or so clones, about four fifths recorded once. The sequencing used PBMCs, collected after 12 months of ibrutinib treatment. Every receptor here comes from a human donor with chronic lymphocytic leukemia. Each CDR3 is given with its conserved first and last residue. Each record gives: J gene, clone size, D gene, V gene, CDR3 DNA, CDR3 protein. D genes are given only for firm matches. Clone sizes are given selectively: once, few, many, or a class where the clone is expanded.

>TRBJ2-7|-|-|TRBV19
TGTGCCAGTAGTATTGGTGGTGGGACTGGGTACGAGCAGTACTTC
CASSIGGGTGYEQYF
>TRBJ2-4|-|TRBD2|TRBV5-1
TGCGCCAGCAGCCTGGGATCCGGGACTACCGATCCGCGGAACATTCAGTACTTC
CASSLGSGTTDPRNIQYF
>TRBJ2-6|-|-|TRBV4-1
TGCGCCAGCAGCCAGGCCGGGACACCCAGGGCTGGGGCCAACGTCCTGACTTTC
CASSQAGTPRAGANVLTF
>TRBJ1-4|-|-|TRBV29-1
TGCAGCGCTCCCACAGGAGCGAGGGTCCCAGGGGATGAAAAACTGTTTTTT
CSAPTGARVPGDEKLFF
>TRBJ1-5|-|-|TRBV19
TGTGCCAGTAGTATTTTGGGTTTGACGAACCAGCCCCAGCATTTT
CASSILGLTNQPQHF
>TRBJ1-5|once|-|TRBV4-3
TGCGCCAGCAGCCAAAGAATAGGTACGGGGGCCGCCAATCAGCCCCAGCATTTT
CASSQRIGTGAANQPQHF
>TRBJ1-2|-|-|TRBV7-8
TGTGCCAGCAGCTTATTCGGGGGGTCTTCCTATGGCTACACCTTC
CASSLFGGSSYGYTF
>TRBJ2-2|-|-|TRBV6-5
TGTGCCAGCAGTTACGGCGGGACCTACACCGGGGAGCTGTTTTTT
CASSYGGTYTGELFF
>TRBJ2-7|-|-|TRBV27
TGTGCCAGCAGTGGTCATGTAGGACGGGGGTCTTACGAGCAGTACTTC
CASSGHVGRGSYEQYF
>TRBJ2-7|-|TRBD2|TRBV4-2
TGTGCCAGCAGCCAATACGACGGGGGGGAGCAGTACTTC
CASSQYDGGEQYF
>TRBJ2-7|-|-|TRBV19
TGTGCCAGTAGTATAGGGCGAGACTCCTACGAGCAGTACTTC
CASSIGRDSYEQYF
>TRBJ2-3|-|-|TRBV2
TGTGCCAGCAGTGCGAGAACGGGATTCGAAGATACGCAGTATTTT
CASSARTGFEDTQYF
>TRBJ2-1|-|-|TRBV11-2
TGTGCCAGCAGCTTAACCCGTCTGTCCGCCTACAATGAGCAGTTCTTC
CASSLTRLSAYNEQFF
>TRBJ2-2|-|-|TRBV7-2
TGTGCCAGCAGCCAAAACAGGGATTCGAACACCGGGGAGCTGTTTTTT
CASSQNRDSNTGELFF
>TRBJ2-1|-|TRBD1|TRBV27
TGTGCCAGCAGCCCGACAGGGGGCAAGCGTTATGAGCAGTTCTTC
CASSPTGGKRYEQFF
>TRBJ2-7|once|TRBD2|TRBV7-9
TGTGCCACCCGGACTAGCGGGACCTACGAGCAGTACTTC
CATRTSGTYEQYF
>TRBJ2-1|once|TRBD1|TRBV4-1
TGCGCCAGCAGCCAATTGCCCAGGGGGCGGTTTTATGAGCAGTTCTTC
CASSQLPRGRFYEQFF
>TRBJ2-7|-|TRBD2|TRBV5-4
TGTGCCAGCAGCTTGACTAGCGGGACCCACGAGCAGTACTTC
CASSLTSGTHEQYF
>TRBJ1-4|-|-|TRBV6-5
TGTGCCAGCAAACCCGGGCTTAAGGAAAAACTGTTTTTT
CASKPGLKEKLFF
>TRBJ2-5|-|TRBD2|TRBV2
TGTGCCAGCTCTGGACTAGCGTCAGAGACCCAGTACTTC
CASSGLASETQYF
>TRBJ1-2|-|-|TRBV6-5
TGTGCCAGCAGTTACACGGGGTACTATGGCTACACCTTC
CASSYTGYYGYTF
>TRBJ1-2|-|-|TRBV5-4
TGTGCCAGCAGCGCCGAGACAGGAGACGTCTATGGCTACACCTTC
CASSAETGDVYGYTF
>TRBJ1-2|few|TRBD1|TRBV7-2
TGTGCCAGCAGTACTGCCGGGACAGAGAACTATGGCTACACCTTC
CASSTAGTENYGYTF
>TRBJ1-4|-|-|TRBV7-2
TGTGCCAGCAGCTTAACCCGACAAGGGGCATATTCTGATGAAAAACTGTTTTTT
CASSLTRQGAYSDEKLFF
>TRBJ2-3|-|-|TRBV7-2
TGTGCCAGCAGCTTAACTCTGGGCACAGATACGCAGTATTTT
CASSLTLGTDTQYF
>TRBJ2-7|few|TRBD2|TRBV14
TGTGCCAGCAGCCAAGGGAGCGGGGCCATGAACGAGCAGTACTTC
CASSQGSGAMNEQYF
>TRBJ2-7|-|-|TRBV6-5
TGTGCCAGCAGTTCCCTTTTGCGCGAGCAGTACTTC
CASSSLLREQYF
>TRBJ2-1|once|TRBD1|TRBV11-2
TGTGCCAGCAGCCTGAGATACCCGGGACAGGGGTTCCATGAGCAGTTCTTC
CASSLRYPGQGFHEQFF
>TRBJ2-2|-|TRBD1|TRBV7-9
TGTGCCAGCGGGACAGGGGGCACCGGGGAGCTGTTTTTT
CASGTGGTGELFF
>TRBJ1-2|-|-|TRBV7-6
TGTGCCAGCAGCTTAGAATTGGGGGGCGGTGGCTACACCTTC
CASSLELGGGGYTF
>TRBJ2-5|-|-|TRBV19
TGTGCCAGTAGTATATCTAGGGTATCCGAGACCCAGTACTTC
CASSISRVSETQYF
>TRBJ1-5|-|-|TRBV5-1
TGCGCCAGCAGCTTAGGGCCACAGGGTAGCAATCAGCCCCAGCATTTT
CASSLGPQGSNQPQHF
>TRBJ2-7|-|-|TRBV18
TGTGCCAGCTCACCTACTACCGGCTCCTACGAGCAGTACTTC
CASSPTTGSYEQYF
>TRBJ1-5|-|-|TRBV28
TGTGCCAGCAGTTTATGGGCAGGGGATCTTCCCCAGCATTTT
CASSLWAGDLPQHF
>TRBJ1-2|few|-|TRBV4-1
TGCGCCAGCAGAAGAGGACAGAGCTATGGCTACACCTTC
CASRRGQSYGYTF
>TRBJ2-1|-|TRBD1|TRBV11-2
TGTGCCAGCAGCTTGGACAGGGCCTACAATGAGCAGTTCTTC
CASSLDRAYNEQFF
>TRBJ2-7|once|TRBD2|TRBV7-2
TGTGCCAGCAGCGAGCGACTAGCGGGAGTAGCCCACGAGCAGTACTTC
CASSERLAGVAHEQYF
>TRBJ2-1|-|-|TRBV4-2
TGTGCCAGCAGCCAAGCTCTAAGCGAAAGCTACAATGAGCAGTTCTTC
CASSQALSESYNEQFF
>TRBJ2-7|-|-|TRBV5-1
TGCGCCAGCAGCCTCACCGGGACACCATACGAGCAGTACTTC
CASSLTGTPYEQYF
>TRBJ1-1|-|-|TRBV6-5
TGTGCCAGCAGTTACGGTATTGGGGGGGGAACTGAAGCTTTCTTT
CASSYGIGGGTEAFF
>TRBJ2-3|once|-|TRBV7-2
TGTGCCAGCAGGGAATACCTGACGAGCACAGATACGCAGTATTTT
CASREYLTSTDTQYF
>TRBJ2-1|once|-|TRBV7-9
TGTGCCAGCAGCCAAGGACGTTGGGACAATGAGCAGTTCTTC
CASSQGRWDNEQFF
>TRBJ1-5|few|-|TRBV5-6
TGTGCCAGCAGCTTGTTGTATCAGCCCCAGCATTTT
CASSLLYQPQHF
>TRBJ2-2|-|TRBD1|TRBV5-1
TGCGCCAGCAGCTTGGCACGGGACAGCGCGAACACCGGGGAGCTGTTTTTT
CASSLARDSANTGELFF
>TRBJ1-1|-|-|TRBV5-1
TGCGCCAGCAGCTTCAACACGAGGGGGACTGAAGCTTTCTTT
CASSFNTRGTEAFF
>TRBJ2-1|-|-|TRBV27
TGTGCCAGCAGTTTATCCCCAGTGGCCGGGGGCAATGAGCAGTTCTTC
CASSLSPVAGGNEQFF
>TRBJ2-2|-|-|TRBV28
TGTGCCAGCACCAAATCAATCACCGGGGAGCTGTTTTTT
CASTKSITGELFF
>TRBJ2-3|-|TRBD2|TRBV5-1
TGCGCCAGCAGCTTGGGGTCAGGACTAGCGGGAGTCCCAGATACGCAGTATTTT
CASSLGSGLAGVPDTQYF
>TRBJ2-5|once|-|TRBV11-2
TGTGCCAGCAGTAGAACGCAAGAGACCCAGTACTTC
CASSRTQETQYF
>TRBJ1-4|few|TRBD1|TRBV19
TGTGCCAGTAGTATGGAGACGGCAGGGGGTAATGAAAAACTGTTTTTT
CASSMETAGGNEKLFF
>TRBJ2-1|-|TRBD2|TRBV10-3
TGTGCCATCAGTGGTCCGCCGGGGGGGAGCGGCTACAATGAGCAGTTCTTC
CAISGPPGGSGYNEQFF
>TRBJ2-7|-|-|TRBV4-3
TGCGCCAGCAGCTATGGGCTGGGCTCCTACGAGCAGTACTTC
CASSYGLGSYEQYF